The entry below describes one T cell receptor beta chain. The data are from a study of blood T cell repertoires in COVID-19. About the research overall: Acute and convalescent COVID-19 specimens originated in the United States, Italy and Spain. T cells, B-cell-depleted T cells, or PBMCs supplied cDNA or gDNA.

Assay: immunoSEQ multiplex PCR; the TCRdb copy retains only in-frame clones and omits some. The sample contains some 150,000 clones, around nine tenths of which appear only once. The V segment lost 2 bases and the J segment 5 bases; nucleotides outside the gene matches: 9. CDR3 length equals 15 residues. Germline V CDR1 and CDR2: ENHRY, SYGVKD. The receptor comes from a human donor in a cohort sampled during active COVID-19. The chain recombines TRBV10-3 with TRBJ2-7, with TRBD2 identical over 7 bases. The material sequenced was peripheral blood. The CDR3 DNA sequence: TGTGCCATCAGTGAGAGGAGCGGGGTCAAACACGAGCAGTACTTC. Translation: CAISERSGVKHEQYF.